The text below deals with one T cell receptor beta chain. Its specificity is not known. These data originate in a study of cytomegalovirus exposure and HLA in healthy donors. General study findings and limits: In vitro testing confirmed a few CMV-associated chains as specific for CMV antigens. Listed as cytomegalovirus-associated were about 160 TCR beta chains. The study found most TCR sequences rare, yet found some public TCRs in many donors.

The validation cohort, a group of more than 95 subjects, included the donors and was separate from the roughly 700-subject first cohort. Sequenced by immunoSEQ multiplex PCR; TCRdb stores in-frame clones only, minus some. The repertoire holds about 150,000 clones, with more than 70% as singletons. The V end lost 4 bases, the J end lost 6 bases, and 15 bases lay between the germline ends. In germline, CDR1 is MNHEY, CDR2 SVGAGI. This CDR3 has 15 residues. The sequence derives from a human donor in good health. The chain combines TRBV6-5 with TRBJ2-2; weak D call: TRBD2 (6 bases). Sample: PBMCs. CDR3 region: CASSSSGGGPGELFF. CDR3 coding DNA: TGTGCCAGCAGTTCCTCCGGGGGAGGACCCGGGGAGCTGTTTTTT.